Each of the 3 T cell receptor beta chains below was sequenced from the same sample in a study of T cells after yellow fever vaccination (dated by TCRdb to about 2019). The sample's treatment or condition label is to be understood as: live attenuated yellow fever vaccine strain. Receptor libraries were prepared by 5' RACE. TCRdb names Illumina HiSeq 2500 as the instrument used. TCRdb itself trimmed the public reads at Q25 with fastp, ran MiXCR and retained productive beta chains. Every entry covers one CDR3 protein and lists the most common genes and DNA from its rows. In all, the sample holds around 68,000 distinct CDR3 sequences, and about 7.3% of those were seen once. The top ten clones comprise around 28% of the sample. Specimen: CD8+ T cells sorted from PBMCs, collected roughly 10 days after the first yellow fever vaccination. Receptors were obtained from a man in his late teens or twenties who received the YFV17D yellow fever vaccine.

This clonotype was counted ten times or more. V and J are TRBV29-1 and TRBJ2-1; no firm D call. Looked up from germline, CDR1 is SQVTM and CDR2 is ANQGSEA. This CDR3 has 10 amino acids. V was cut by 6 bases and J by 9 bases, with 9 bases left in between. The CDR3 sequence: CSVQTGEQFF. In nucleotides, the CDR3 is TGCAGCGTACAAACCGGTGAGCAGTTCTTC.

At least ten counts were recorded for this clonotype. The CDR3 DNA sequence: TGTGCCAGCAGCTCCTACACACAGCGAAATGAAAAACTGTTTTTT. Protein sequence: CASSSYTQRNEKLFF. The chain recombines TRBV7-9 with TRBJ1-4; D not resolved. The germline V and J ends were trimmed by 4 bases and 5 bases, with 14 bases remaining between them. The germline gives CDR1 SEHNR, CDR2 FQNEAQ (reference sequence). The CDR3 is 15 amino acids.

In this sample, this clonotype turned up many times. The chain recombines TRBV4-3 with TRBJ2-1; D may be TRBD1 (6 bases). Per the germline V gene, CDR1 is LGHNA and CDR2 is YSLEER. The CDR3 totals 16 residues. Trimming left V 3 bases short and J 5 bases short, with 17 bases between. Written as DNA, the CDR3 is TGCGCCAGCAGCCAGTCGTGGACAGCTTTTAACAATGAGCAGTTCTTC. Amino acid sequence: CASSQSWTAFNNEQFF.